The rows below give T cell receptor beta chains drawn from one sample of a study of blood T cells in healthy people across ages. A single record per CDR3 protein comes from TCRdb applying MiXCR to the 5' RACE reads. The sample has about 1.8 million distinct CDR3 sequences; 49% are singletons. Input material: blood. The receptors come from a woman in her thirties or forties in good health. Both conserved end residues are part of each CDR3. Each record gives: V gene, CDR3 length, J gene, clone size, D gene, CDR3 DNA, CDR3 protein. The D gene is left open where the match is weak. The listing skips clone size in some rows; elsewhere it reads once, few, many or a size class.

V: TRBV11-2; length: 19; J: TRBJ2-1; size: few; D: TRBD2; DNA: TGTGCCAGCAGCTTAGGGCGGGGGGGAATCTATAGCTCCTACAATGAGCAGTTCTTC; CDR3: CASSLGRGGIYSSYNEQFF
V: TRBV6-2/TRBV6-3; length: 14; J: TRBJ2-5; size: few; D: TRBD2; DNA: TGTGCCGGAAAGACTAGCGGGGTGCAAGAGACCCAGTACTTC; CDR3: CAGKTSGVQETQYF
V: TRBV4-1; length: 18; J: TRBJ1-4; size: .; D: TRBD1; DNA: TGCGCCAGCAGCCAAGGGAGTCAGGGGGAGGCAGTTAATGAAAAACTGTTTTTT; CDR3: CASSQGSQGEAVNEKLFF
V: TRBV11-2; length: 15; J: TRBJ1-6; size: .; D: .; DNA: TGTGCCAGCAGCCCCGTAAGGGGTTCTAATTCACCCCTCCACTTT; CDR3: CASSPVRGSNSPLHF
V: TRBV7-2; length: 13; J: TRBJ2-5; size: few; D: TRBD2; DNA: TGTGCCAGCAGTCGCGGGGGTGCGGAGACCCAGTACTTC; CDR3: CASSRGGAETQYF
V: TRBV18; length: 15; J: TRBJ2-1; size: .; D: .; DNA: TGTGCCAGCTCACCAACGGGTGTTTACCACAATGAGCAGTTCTTC; CDR3: CASSPTGVYHNEQFF
V: TRBV4-3; length: 17; J: TRBJ1-2; size: .; D: .; DNA: TGCGCCAGCAGCCAAGAACCTACCTCATTTACCAACTATGGCTACACCTTC; CDR3: CASSQEPTSFTNYGYTF
V: TRBV18; length: 12; J: TRBJ1-4; size: .; D: .; DNA: TGTGCCAGCTCACCAGCCGACGAAAAACTGTTTTTT; CDR3: CASSPADEKLFF
V: TRBV4-2; length: 17; J: TRBJ2-1; size: .; D: TRBD2; DNA: TGTGCCAGCAGCGAAATGGCGGGGGGGAGCTCCTACAATGAGCAGTTCTTC; CDR3: CASSEMAGGSSYNEQFF
V: TRBV20-1; length: 14; J: TRBJ2-1; size: .; D: .; DNA: TGCAGTGCTCACGGGACTGGCGGAGTCAATGAGCAGTTCTTC; CDR3: CSAHGTGGVNEQFF
V: TRBV6-5; length: 15; J: TRBJ2-5; size: few; D: .; DNA: TGTGCCAGCAGTTATTACCTAGGACAAAAAGAGACCCAGTACTTC; CDR3: CASSYYLGQKETQYF
V: TRBV4-3; length: 16; J: TRBJ1-4; size: .; D: .; DNA: TGCGCCAGCAGCCTCCTCAACCAGGCAACTAATGAAAAACTGTTTTTT; CDR3: CASSLLNQATNEKLFF
V: TRBV27; length: 16; J: TRBJ2-7; size: few; D: TRBD2; DNA: TGTGCCAGCAGTTTATTCCCCGGCGGGGGAACCTACGAGCAGTACTTC; CDR3: CASSLFPGGGTYEQYF
V: TRBV27; length: 16; J: TRBJ2-5; size: .; D: .; DNA: TGTACCAGCAGTTTATCGGTGACCTCCCTCCAAGAGACCCAGTACTTC; CDR3: CTSSLSVTSLQETQYF
V: TRBV27; length: 11; J: TRBJ2-7; size: .; D: .; DNA: TGTGCCAGCGGACAAGATAGCGCCCAGTACTTC; CDR3: CASGQDSAQYF
V: TRBV20-1; length: 14; J: TRBJ2-7; size: .; D: TRBD1; DNA: TGCAGTGCCGAGGCCCCGGGACAGCTATACGAGCAGTACTTC; CDR3: CSAEAPGQLYEQYF
V: TRBV6-2/TRBV6-3; length: 18; J: TRBJ2-3; size: .; D: TRBD2; DNA: TGTGCCAGCAGTTACTCGGCGGGTTGGGGACTAGCGGCAGATACGCAGTATTTT; CDR3: CASSYSAGWGLAADTQYF
V: TRBV2; length: 17; J: TRBJ2-6; size: .; D: TRBD1; DNA: TGTGCCAGCAGTCCGGGACAGGGGGCACCCGGGGCCAACGTCCTGACTTTC; CDR3: CASSPGQGAPGANVLTF
V: TRBV29-1; length: 15; J: TRBJ2-1; size: few; D: TRBD2; DNA: TGCAGCGTTGAAGTCGGTAGCGGGGGGAACAATGAGCAGTTCTTC; CDR3: CSVEVGSGGNNEQFF
V: TRBV15; length: 15; J: TRBJ2-3; size: .; D: TRBD1; DNA: TGTGCCACCGGGTTAGGGGGCCCGAGCACAGATACGCAGTATTTT; CDR3: CATGLGGPSTDTQYF
V: TRBV12-3/TRBV12-4; length: 17; J: TRBJ2-2; size: .; D: .; DNA: TGTGCCAGCAGTTTTGAGAGGTGGGGCACGAACACCGGGGAGCTGTTTTTT; CDR3: CASSFERWGTNTGELFF
V: TRBV7-2; length: 13; J: TRBJ2-3; size: .; D: .; DNA: TGTGCCAGCAGCTCTCAGGAGCAGGGTACGCAGTATTTT; CDR3: CASSSQEQGTQYF
V: TRBV15; length: 16; J: TRBJ1-2; size: .; D: .; DNA: TGTGCCACCAGCAGAGGCCAGGCCGCCCATGGCTATGGCTACACCTTC; CDR3: CATSRGQAAHGYGYTF
V: TRBV3-1; length: 13; J: TRBJ1-6; size: once; D: .; DNA: TGTGCCAGCATGAGGGGGGGAGGATCACCCCTCCACTTT; CDR3: CASMRGGGSPLHF
V: TRBV20-1; length: 12; J: TRBJ2-3; size: few; D: .; DNA: TGCAGTGCTAGGGGCCAGGGGTATACGCAGTATTTT; CDR3: CSARGQGYTQYF
V: TRBV11-1; length: 16; J: TRBJ2-7; size: few; D: .; DNA: TGTGCCAGCAGCTTAGGTTTGGACAGTTTAACCTACGAGCAGTACTTC; CDR3: CASSLGLDSLTYEQYF
V: TRBV5-4; length: 15; J: TRBJ2-5; size: few; D: .; DNA: TGTGCCAGCAGCTTGGCCGTCTGGCCTCAAGAGACCCAGTACTTC; CDR3: CASSLAVWPQETQYF
V: TRBV6-2/TRBV6-3; length: 15; J: TRBJ2-5; size: .; D: .; DNA: TGTGCCAGCAGTTACTCGGGGGTCAATGCAGAGACCCAGTACTTC; CDR3: CASSYSGVNAETQYF
V: TRBV12-3/TRBV12-4; length: 12; J: TRBJ1-5; size: few; D: .; DNA: TGTGCCAGCAGTAAAGGGGATCAGCCCCAGCATTTT; CDR3: CASSKGDQPQHF
V: TRBV7-9; length: 16; J: TRBJ2-5; size: .; D: .; DNA: TGTGCCAGCAGCTTAGGAAGTAGCGTGTACCAAGAGACCCGGTACTTC; CDR3: CASSLGSSVYQETRYF
V: TRBV6-5; length: 16; J: TRBJ2-5; size: .; D: TRBD2; DNA: TGTGCCAGCAGTTTTCTAAGTAGCGGGGGTCAGCAGACCCAGTACTTC; CDR3: CASSFLSSGGQQTQYF
V: TRBV5-1; length: 16; J: TRBJ2-2; size: .; D: TRBD1; DNA: TGCGCCAGCAGCCTACCCGACAGGGTTGTGACCGGGGAGCTGTTTTTT; CDR3: CASSLPDRVVTGELFF
V: TRBV27; length: 13; J: TRBJ1-2; size: .; D: .; DNA: TGTGCCAGCCACCCGGGACCGAACTATGGCTACACCTTC; CDR3: CASHPGPNYGYTF
V: TRBV29-1; length: 15; J: TRBJ2-5; size: few; D: TRBD1; DNA: TGCAGCGTGGGGGGACAGGGCAACAGAGAAGAGACCCAGTACTTC; CDR3: CSVGGQGNREETQYF
V: TRBV7-3; length: 19; J: TRBJ1-5; size: .; D: TRBD1; DNA: TGTGCCAGCAGCCAGACAGAGGACAGGAGACCCTATAGCAATCAGCCCCAGCATTTT; CDR3: CASSQTEDRRPYSNQPQHF
V: TRBV28; length: 17; J: TRBJ2-4; size: .; D: TRBD2; DNA: TGTGCCAGCACATCCCGCGCCTGGCGGGGGGCCGTCACCCGACCGTACTTC; CDR3: CASTSRAWRGAVTRPYF
V: TRBV7-7; length: 13; J: TRBJ2-7; size: few; D: .; DNA: TGTGCTAGCAGCTTGATCGGGGGAGGCGAGCAGTACTTC; CDR3: CASSLIGGGEQYF
V: TRBV18; length: 14; J: TRBJ1-2; size: .; D: .; DNA: TGTGCCAGCTCACTTTTGACGGAGAGCTATGGCTACACCTTC; CDR3: CASSLLTESYGYTF
V: TRBV6-5; length: 15; J: TRBJ1-6; size: .; D: .; DNA: TGTGCCAGCAGGAGGGGCGTAACCTATAATTCACCCCTCCACTTT; CDR3: CASRRGVTYNSPLHF
V: TRBV18; length: 14; J: TRBJ1-1; size: .; D: .; DNA: TGTGCCAGCTCACCAATTGGAGTGAACACTGAAGCTTTCTTT; CDR3: CASSPIGVNTEAFF
V: TRBV5-1; length: 16; J: TRBJ2-5; size: .; D: TRBD1; DNA: TGCGCCAGCGCTTTGCCGACAGGGCCTGAGGGGGAGACCCAGTACTTC; CDR3: CASALPTGPEGETQYF
V: TRBV6-5; length: 16; J: TRBJ1-1; size: .; D: .; DNA: TGTGCCAGCAGCTCTACACTCGGGGCGGGGAACACTGAAGCTTTCTTT; CDR3: CASSSTLGAGNTEAFF
V: TRBV6-6; length: 16; J: TRBJ2-1; size: .; D: .; DNA: TGTGCCAGCCGGGAAGGCCCCGGGACAAATTACAATGAGCAGTTCTTC; CDR3: CASREGPGTNYNEQFF
V: TRBV6-5; length: 14; J: TRBJ2-4; size: .; D: .; DNA: TGTGCCAGCAGGAGGACAGTAGCCAAAAACATTCAGTACTTC; CDR3: CASRRTVAKNIQYF
V: TRBV20-1; length: 14; J: TRBJ2-7; size: .; D: .; DNA: TGCAGTGCTAGAGATTGGACCCAAACCTACGAGCAGTACTTC; CDR3: CSARDWTQTYEQYF
V: TRBV20-1; length: 14; J: TRBJ1-6; size: few; D: .; DNA: TGCAGTGCTAGAGAACCGGGAGAGACTTCACCCCTCCACTTT; CDR3: CSAREPGETSPLHF
V: TRBV6-1; length: 15; J: TRBJ1-1; size: .; D: TRBD1; DNA: TGTGCCAGCACTGGACAGGGGCCCTCGAACACTGAAGCTTTCTTT; CDR3: CASTGQGPSNTEAFF
V: TRBV4-1; length: 19; J: TRBJ2-4; size: .; D: .; DNA: TGCGCCAGCAGCCAATTACAGCCCCTAGCTCAACTAGCCAAAAACATTCGGTACTTC; CDR3: CASSQLQPLAQLAKNIRYF
V: TRBV6-2/TRBV6-3; length: 16; J: TRBJ2-1; size: .; D: .; DNA: TGTGCCAGCAGCTCTACTCTAGCCAGCTCCTACAATGAGCAGTTCTTC; CDR3: CASSSTLASSYNEQFF
V: TRBV5-1; length: 15; J: TRBJ2-3; size: .; D: .; DNA: TGCGCCAGCAGCTCGGATCACTGGTCCACAGATACGCAGTATTTT; CDR3: CASSSDHWSTDTQYF
V: TRBV27; length: 18; J: TRBJ2-6; size: few; D: TRBD1; DNA: TGTGCCAGCAGCCAACCGGGGACAGCCAACTCTGGGGCCAACGTCCTGACTTTC; CDR3: CASSQPGTANSGANVLTF
V: TRBV5-1; length: 18; J: TRBJ1-6; size: few; D: TRBD1; DNA: TGCGCCAGCAGCTTGGTCCTGGGACAGAGCTCCTATAATTCACCCCTCCACTTT; CDR3: CASSLVLGQSSYNSPLHF
V: TRBV9; length: 15; J: TRBJ1-4; size: .; D: .; DNA: TGTGCCAGCAGCGTAGAAGGGGTCCCTAATGAAAAACTGTTTTTT; CDR3: CASSVEGVPNEKLFF